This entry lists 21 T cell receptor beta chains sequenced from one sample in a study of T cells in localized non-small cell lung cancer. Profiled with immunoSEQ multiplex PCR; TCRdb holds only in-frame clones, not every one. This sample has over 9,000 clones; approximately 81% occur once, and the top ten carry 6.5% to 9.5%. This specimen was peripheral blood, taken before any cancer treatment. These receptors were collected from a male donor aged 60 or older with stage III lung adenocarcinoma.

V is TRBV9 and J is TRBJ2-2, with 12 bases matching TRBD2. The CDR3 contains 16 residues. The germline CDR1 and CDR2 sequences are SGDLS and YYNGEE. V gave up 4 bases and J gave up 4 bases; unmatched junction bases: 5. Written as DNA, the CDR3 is TGTGCCAGCAGCTCGGGACTAGCGGGCTTCACCGGGGAGCTGTTTTTT. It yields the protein CASSSGLAGFTGELFF.

DNA of the CDR3: TGTGCCAGTAGCACAGGGGCGAGGGCTTTCTTT. Protein: CASSTGARAFF. The rearrangement links TRBV19 to TRBJ1-1; 7 nucleotides agree with TRBD1. Germline-derived CDR1 and CDR2 are LNHDA and SQIVND (reference sequence). With 6 bases clipped from V and 11 bases from J, the junction kept 6 bases outside the gene matches. This CDR3 region has 11 residues.

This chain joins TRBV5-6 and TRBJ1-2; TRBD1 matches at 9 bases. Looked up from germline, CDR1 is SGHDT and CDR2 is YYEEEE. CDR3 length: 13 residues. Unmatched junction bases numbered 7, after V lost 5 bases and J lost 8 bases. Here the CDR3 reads CASRKAGTGGYTF. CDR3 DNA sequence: TGTGCCAGCAGAAAAGCCGGGACAGGGGGCTACACCTTC.

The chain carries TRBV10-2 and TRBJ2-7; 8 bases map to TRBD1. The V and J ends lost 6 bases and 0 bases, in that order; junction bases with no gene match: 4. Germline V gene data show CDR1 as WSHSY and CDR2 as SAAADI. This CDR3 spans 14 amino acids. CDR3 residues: CASRKDRVSYEQYF. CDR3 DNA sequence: TGCGCCAGCAGGAAGGACAGGGTCTCCTACGAGCAGTACTTC.

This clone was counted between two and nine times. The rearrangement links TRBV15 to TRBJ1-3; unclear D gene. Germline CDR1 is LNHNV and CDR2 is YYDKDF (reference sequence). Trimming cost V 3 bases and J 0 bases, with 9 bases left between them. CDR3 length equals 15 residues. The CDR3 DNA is TGTGCCACCAGCAGGGAGGGCAACTCTGGAAACACCATATATTTT. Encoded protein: CATSREGNSGNTIYF.

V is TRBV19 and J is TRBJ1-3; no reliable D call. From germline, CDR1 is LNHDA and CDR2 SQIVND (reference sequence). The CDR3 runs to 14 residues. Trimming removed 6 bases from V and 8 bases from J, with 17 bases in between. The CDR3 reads CASSPYPRRDTIYF. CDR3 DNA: TGTGCCAGTAGCCCATACCCCCGGCGGGACACCATATATTTT.

CDR3 in amino acids: CASSFQGNSNQPQHF. In DNA form, the CDR3 reads TGTGCCAGCAGCTTTCAGGGTAATAGCAATCAGCCCCAGCATTTT. V usage is TRBV5-5 and J usage is TRBJ1-5; D is perhaps TRBD1 (5 bases). Germline CDR1 is SGHKS and CDR2 is YYEKEE (reference sequence). The CDR3 loop spans 15 amino acids. Trimming left V 2 bases short and J 0 bases short, with 9 bases between.

CDR3 coding DNA: TGTGCCAGCAGCTTCGGACAGGGATACACTGAAGCTTTCTTT. Residues: CASSFGQGYTEAFF. This rearrangement joins TRBV9 to TRBJ1-1, with 8 bases matching TRBD1. J gave up 3 bases and V 4 bases, and 5 bases lay outside the gene matches. Germline V gene lookup returns CDR1 SGDLS and CDR2 YYNGEE. This CDR3 comprises 14 residues.

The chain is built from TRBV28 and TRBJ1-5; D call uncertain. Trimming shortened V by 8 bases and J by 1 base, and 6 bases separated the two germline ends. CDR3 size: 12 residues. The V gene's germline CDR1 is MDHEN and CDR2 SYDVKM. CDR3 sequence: CASGESNQPQHF. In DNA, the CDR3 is TGTGCCAGCGGGGAGAGCAATCAGCCCCAGCATTTT.

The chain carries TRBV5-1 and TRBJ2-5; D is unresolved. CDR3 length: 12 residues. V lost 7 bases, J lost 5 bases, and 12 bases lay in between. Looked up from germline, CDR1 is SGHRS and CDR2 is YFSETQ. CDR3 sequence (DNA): TGCGCCAGCCGCCTCCCACGGGAGACCCAGTACTTC. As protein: CASRLPRETQYF.

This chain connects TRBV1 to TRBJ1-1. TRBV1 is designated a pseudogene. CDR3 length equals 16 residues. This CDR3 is CTSSTWDGGMNTEAFF. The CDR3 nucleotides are TGCACCAGCAGCACCTGGGACGGCGGGATGAACACTGAAGCTTTCTTT.

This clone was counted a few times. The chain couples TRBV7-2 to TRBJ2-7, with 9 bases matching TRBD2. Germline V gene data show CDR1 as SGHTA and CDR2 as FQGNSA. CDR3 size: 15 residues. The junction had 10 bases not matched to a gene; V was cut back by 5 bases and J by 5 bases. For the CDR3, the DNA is TGTGCCAGCAGCGTCGAAAGCGGGGGGAACAACGAGCAGTACTTC. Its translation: CASSVESGGNNEQYF.

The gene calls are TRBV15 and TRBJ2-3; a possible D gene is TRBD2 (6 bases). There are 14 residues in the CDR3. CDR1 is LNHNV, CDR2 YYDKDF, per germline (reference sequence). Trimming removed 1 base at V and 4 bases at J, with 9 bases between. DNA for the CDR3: TGTGCCACCAGCAGAGGTAGCGGTTCAGATACGCAGTATTTT. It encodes CATSRGSGSDTQYF.

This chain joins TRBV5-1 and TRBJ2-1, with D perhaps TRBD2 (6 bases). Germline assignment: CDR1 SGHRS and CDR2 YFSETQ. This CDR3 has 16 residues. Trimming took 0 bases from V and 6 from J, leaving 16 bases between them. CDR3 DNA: TGCGCCAGCAGCTTGGGGTCATCGGGTAGCGGCAATGAGCAGTTCTTC. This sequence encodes CASSLGSSGSGNEQFF. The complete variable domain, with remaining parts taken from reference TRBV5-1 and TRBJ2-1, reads KAGVTQTPRYLIKTRGQQVTLSCSPISGHRSVSWYQQTPGQGLQFLFEYFSETQRNKGNFPGRFSGRQFSNSRSEMNVSTLELGDSALYLCASSLGSSGSGNEQFFGPGTRLTVL.

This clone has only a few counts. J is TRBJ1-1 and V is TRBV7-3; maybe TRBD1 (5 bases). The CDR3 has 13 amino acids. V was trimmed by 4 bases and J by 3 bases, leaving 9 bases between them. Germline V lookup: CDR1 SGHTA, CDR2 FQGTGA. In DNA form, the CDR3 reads TGTGCCAGCAGCTCCGCCAGGGACACTGAAGCTTTCTTT. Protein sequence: CASSSARDTEAFF.

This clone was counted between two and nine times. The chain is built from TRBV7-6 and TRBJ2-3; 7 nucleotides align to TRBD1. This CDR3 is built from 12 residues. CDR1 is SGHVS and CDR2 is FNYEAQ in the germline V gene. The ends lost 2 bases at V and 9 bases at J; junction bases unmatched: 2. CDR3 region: CASSLRGLTQYF. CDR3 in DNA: TGTGCCAGCAGCTTAAGGGGGCTCACGCAGTATTTT.

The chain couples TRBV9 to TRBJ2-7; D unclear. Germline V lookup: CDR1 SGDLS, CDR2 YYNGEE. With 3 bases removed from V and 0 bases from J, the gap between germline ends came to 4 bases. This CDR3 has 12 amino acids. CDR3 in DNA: TGTGCCAGCAGCGCGAGCTCCTACGAGCAGTACTTC. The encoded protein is CASSASSYEQYF.

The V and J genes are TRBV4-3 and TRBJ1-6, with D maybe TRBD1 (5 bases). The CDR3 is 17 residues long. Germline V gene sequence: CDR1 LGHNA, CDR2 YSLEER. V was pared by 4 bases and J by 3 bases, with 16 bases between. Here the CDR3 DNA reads TGCGCCAGCAGCCCCAGTCCACAGGAGTACTATAATTCACCCCTCCACTTT. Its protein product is CASSPSPQEYYNSPLHF.

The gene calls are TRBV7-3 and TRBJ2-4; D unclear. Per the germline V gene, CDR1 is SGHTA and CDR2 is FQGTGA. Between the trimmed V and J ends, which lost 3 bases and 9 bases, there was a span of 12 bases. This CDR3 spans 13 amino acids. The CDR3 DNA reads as TGTGCCAGCAGCTTCGGCCAAAACGGCATTCAGTACTTC. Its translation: CASSFGQNGIQYF.

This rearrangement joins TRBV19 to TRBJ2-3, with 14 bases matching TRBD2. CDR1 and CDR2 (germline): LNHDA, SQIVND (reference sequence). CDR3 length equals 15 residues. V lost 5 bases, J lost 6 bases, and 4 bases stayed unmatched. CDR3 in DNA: TGTGCCAGTAGTGGGGGACTAGCGGGAGCCGATACGCAGTATTTT. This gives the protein CASSGGLAGADTQYF.

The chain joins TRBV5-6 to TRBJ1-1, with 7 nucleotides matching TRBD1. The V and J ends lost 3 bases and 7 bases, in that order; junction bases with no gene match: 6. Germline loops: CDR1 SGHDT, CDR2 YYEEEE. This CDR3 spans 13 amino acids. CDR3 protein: CASSSTGVLEAFF. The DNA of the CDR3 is TGTGCCAGCAGCTCCACAGGGGTTCTTGAAGCTTTCTTT.